This T cell receptor beta chain comes out of a study of blood T cell repertoires in COVID-19. Background on the study: Collection of acute and convalescent COVID-19 samples took place in the United States, Italy and Spain. Sources were T cells, B-cell-depleted T cells, or PBMCs; the material itself was cDNA or gDNA.

V lost 1 base, J lost 4 bases, and 11 bases lay in between. This CDR3 comprises 16 residues. The germline gives CDR1 MGHDK, CDR2 SYGVNS. Original analysis: How many nucleated cells were present was estimated from reference gene primer amplification. Some clones are missing from TCRdb's copy, which holds only in-frame ones; the method was immunoSEQ multiplex PCR. Clonal size and the V and J genes are those of that table, whereas D and trimming came from the DNA. The sample shows under 500,000 clones, roughly 89% of them seen only once. The chain combines TRBV25-1 with TRBJ2-6, with D possibly matching TRBD2 (5 bases). The sample was peripheral blood. The origin of this receptor is a woman in her twenties or thirties with acute or convalescent COVID-19. The CDR3: CASSELDSGGANVLTF. CDR3 in DNA: TGTGCCAGCAGTGAATTGGATTCGGGAGGGGCCAACGTCCTGACTTTC. The whole variable domain, filled in from reference TRBV25-1 and TRBJ2-6, reads EADIYQTPRYLVIGTGKKITLECSQTMGHDKMYWYQQDPGMELHLIHYSYGVNSTEKGDLSSESTVSRIRTEHFPLTLESARPSHTSQYLCASSELDSGGANVLTFGAGSRLTVL.